These T cell receptor beta chains were read from a single sample in a study of regulatory T cells in long-lasting Graves disease. TCRdb independently ran MiXCR on the multiplex PCR reads; one entry per CDR3 protein. The table records 680,000 or so distinct CDR3 sequences, around 17% of them present only once. The data were also submitted as part of a second study, on T cells in Graves' hyperthyroidism and ophthalmopathy.

The material was peripheral blood mononuclear cells (PBMCs), obtained at new diagnosis, from a patient treated with antithyroid drugs. These TCRs come from a woman aged 25 to 39 with Graves disease. Each CDR3 is given with its conserved first and last residue. Where a row states a size, it is once, few, many or the class of an expanded clone; other rows omit it.

few,TRBV20-1,TRBJ2-5,CSARAPSTFQETQYF
many,TRBV5-1,TRBJ1-4,CASSLEGADNEKLFF
many,TRBV5-6,TRBJ2-5,CASSLLTGGGETQYF
.,TRBV28,TRBJ2-7,CATAGWYEQYF
.,TRBV5-6,TRBJ1-1,CASSSRLILEGTEAFF
many,TRBV7-3,TRBJ2-1,CASSSPGRNEQFF
.,TRBV4-1,TRBJ2-3,CASSQASGVSYTQYF
many,TRBV2,TRBJ2-4,CASRERGRDIQYF
.,TRBV7-2,TRBJ2-5,CASRASGGLQETQYF
few,TRBV18,TRBJ1-1,CASSKTGIPPEAFF
few,TRBV29-1,TRBJ1-2,CSVEDFGQSGYTF
many,TRBV6-2/TRBV6-3,TRBJ2-1,CASSHPRAGNEQFF
few,TRBV2,TRBJ2-2,CASNYRGGELFF
.,TRBV27,TRBJ2-5,CASSSRLAGVLQETQYF
few,TRBV6-5,TRBJ2-5,CASSYTRQGYQETQYF
.,TRBV18,TRBJ1-1,CASSPLGGTNTEAFF
few,TRBV6-2/TRBV6-3,TRBJ2-2,CASRGWTWNTGELFF
.,TRBV7-8,TRBJ1-1,CASSSQQGAVGTEAFF
many,TRBV10-3,TRBJ1-1,CAISGGGRMEAFF
many,TRBV7-8,TRBJ2-7,CASSLARSENYEQYF
.,TRBV5-1,TRBJ2-7,CASSFYSRADYEQYF
few,TRBV3-1,TRBJ1-1,CASRYGQGTEAFF
many,TRBV20-1,TRBJ2-1,CSARDVAGAYNEQFF
many,TRBV6-2/TRBV6-3,TRBJ2-4,CASMRGTAADIQYF
.,TRBV12-3/TRBV12-4,TRBJ2-7,CASSPAMEQYF
many,TRBV15,TRBJ2-7,CATSRRQGDLEQYF
.,TRBV7-9,TRBJ1-3,CASSPPVSGNTIYF
many,TRBV27,TRBJ1-2,CASSFGQDTYGYTF
many,TRBV28,TRBJ1-2,CASRGSRASYGYTF
many,TRBV28,TRBJ1-2,CASSLGTGGGYGYTF
many,TRBV24-1,TRBJ1-2,CATSDLPGYLTNYGYTF
few,TRBV29-1,TRBJ2-1,CSVERGSSYNEQFF
many,TRBV5-1,TRBJ2-7,CASSPGLPSDEQYF
many,TRBV5-1,TRBJ2-7,CASSLGAGTSGLEQYF
few,TRBV19,TRBJ1-1,CASSIPTGAGVATEAFF
many,TRBV6-5,TRBJ1-2,CASSYSTGPYGYTF
many,TRBV28,TRBJ1-2,CASSTNPRGSYGYTF
.,TRBV9,TRBJ1-2,CASRDNSFDYTF
.,TRBV15,TRBJ1-1,CATSRDQDTEAFF
.,TRBV28,TRBJ1-4,CASSPTVWTTNEKLFF
few,TRBV4-1,TRBJ1-4,CASSQAISSTNEKLFF
many,TRBV10-3,TRBJ2-3,CAISSGTESTDTQYF
many,TRBV7-3,TRBJ2-3,CASSLVGPDTQYF
few,TRBV29-1,TRBJ1-2,CSVATGQNYGYTF
few,TRBV28,TRBJ1-1,CASEGGIFFRENTEAFF
many,TRBV6-1,TRBJ2-7,CASSEALRGTYEQYF
.,TRBV27,TRBJ2-3,CASSSAGLAGADTQYF
many,TRBV2,TRBJ1-6,CASKTGTANSPLHF
few,TRBV9,TRBJ1-2,CASSVEAVGNGYTF
many,TRBV7-9,TRBJ2-3,CASRSRGDTQYF
.,TRBV5-1,TRBJ1-4,CASSQGSTNEKLFF
.,TRBV27,TRBJ1-2,CASSLGRGPEGYTF
many,TRBV11-2,TRBJ2-1,CASRPTSGRINEQFF
few,TRBV20-1,.,CSTRGQGETQYF
.,TRBV28,TRBJ1-3,CASSLWVDSGNTIYF